This is a list of T cell receptor beta chains from one sample in a study of shared clonotypes between healthy human individuals. Clones were sequenced by immunoSEQ multiplex PCR, and TCRdb holds only the in-frame ones, with some missing. The table shows under 1 million clones, with about 92% occurring only once. The sequenced sample consisted of naive CD8+ T cells sorted from blood. These receptors were obtained from a man under 40 in good health. The CDR3 runs from the conserved cysteine through the conserved F or W. The D gene is left open where the match is weak. Only part of the rows carry a size: once, few, many, or a class if the clone is expanded.

len,abundance,j_gene,v_gene,d_gene,CDR3aa,CDR3nt
16,-,TRBJ2-2,TRBV7-9,TRBD2,CASSAGTSGSTGELFF,TGTGCCAGCAGCGCAGGGACTAGCGGGAGCACCGGGGAGCTGTTTTTT
14,-,TRBJ2-5,TRBV2,-,CASSEDRFSETQYF,TGTGCCAGCAGTGAAGACCGGTTTTCGGAGACCCAGTACTTC
15,-,TRBJ2-3,TRBV28,-,CASSQSGTGPDTQYF,TGTGCCAGCAGCCAATCCGGGACGGGTCCAGATACGCAGTATTTT
17,-,TRBJ2-1,TRBV7-8,TRBD2,CASSHLAGGGYYNEQFF,TGTGCCAGCAGCCACCTAGCGGGAGGGGGTTACTACAATGAGCAGTTCTTC
14,-,TRBJ2-7,TRBV28,TRBD1,CASNTDRGGYEQYF,TGTGCCAGCAACACCGACAGGGGTGGATACGAGCAGTACTTC
15,-,TRBJ2-5,TRBV19,-,CASSLAWGQQETQYF,TGTGCCAGTAGTCTCGCGTGGGGCCAACAAGAGACCCAGTACTTC
14,-,TRBJ2-7,TRBV15,-,CATSRDKTNYEQYF,TGTGCCACCAGCAGAGATAAGACAAACTACGAGCAGTACTTC
14,-,TRBJ1-2,TRBV29-1,-,CSVEAQGQIYGYTF,TGCAGCGTTGAAGCCCAAGGACAGATCTATGGCTACACCTTC
16,-,TRBJ2-7,TRBV28,TRBD2,CASSFLTSGSFNEQYF,TGTGCCAGCAGTTTCCTGACTAGCGGGAGTTTCAACGAGCAGTACTTC
16,-,TRBJ2-6,TRBV7-9,-,CASSLVGGSGANVLTF,TGTGCCAGCAGCTTAGTCGGTGGAAGTGGGGCCAACGTCCTGACTTTC
13,once,TRBJ2-7,TRBV13,TRBD1,CASSSYRGYEQYF,TGTGCCAGCAGCTCGTACAGGGGCTACGAGCAGTACTTC
15,few,TRBJ1-1,TRBV27,-,CASSSRTGRDTEAFF,TGTGCCAGCAGTTCCCGAACAGGGCGTGACACTGAAGCTTTCTTT
15,-,TRBJ2-1,TRBV29-1,TRBD2,CSVGTSGRVYNEQFF,TGCAGCGTAGGGACTAGCGGGAGGGTTTACAATGAGCAGTTCTTC
16,-,TRBJ1-4,TRBV7-9,-,CASSPPEGVRGKRLFF,TGTGCCAGCAGCCCCCCAGAGGGAGTCAGGGGAAAAAGACTGTTTTTT